In this sample, the clone carrying this T cell receptor beta chain turned up a few times. No antigen is known for it. The data are from a study of beta chain features in type 1 diabetes. Study results and caveats: Patients with Type 1 diabetes showed moderately but significantly shorter TCRB CDR3s in all four CD4+ subsets.

As every portion of the isolated RNA was reverse transcribed, the sequencing read expressed TCRB transcripts. The protocol was immunoSEQ multiplex PCR, while the TCRdb copy is restricted to in-frame clones and leaves out a portion. The profile shows some 700,000 clones, 13% of them singletons. The clonotype comes from a man aged 18-30 years with type 1 diabetes. Sequencing input: naive CD4+ T cells from blood.

CDR3 DNA: TGTGCCAGCCGGCGGGGGGTAGACTATGGCTACACCTTC. Its protein is CASRRGVDYGYTF. The V gene is TRBV2, the J gene TRBJ1-2; the D gene is possibly TRBD1 (5 bases). Looked up from germline, CDR1 is SNHLY and CDR2 is FYNNEI. The CDR3 is 13 amino acids. The V and J ends lost 8 bases and 3 bases respectively, with 13 bases between them.